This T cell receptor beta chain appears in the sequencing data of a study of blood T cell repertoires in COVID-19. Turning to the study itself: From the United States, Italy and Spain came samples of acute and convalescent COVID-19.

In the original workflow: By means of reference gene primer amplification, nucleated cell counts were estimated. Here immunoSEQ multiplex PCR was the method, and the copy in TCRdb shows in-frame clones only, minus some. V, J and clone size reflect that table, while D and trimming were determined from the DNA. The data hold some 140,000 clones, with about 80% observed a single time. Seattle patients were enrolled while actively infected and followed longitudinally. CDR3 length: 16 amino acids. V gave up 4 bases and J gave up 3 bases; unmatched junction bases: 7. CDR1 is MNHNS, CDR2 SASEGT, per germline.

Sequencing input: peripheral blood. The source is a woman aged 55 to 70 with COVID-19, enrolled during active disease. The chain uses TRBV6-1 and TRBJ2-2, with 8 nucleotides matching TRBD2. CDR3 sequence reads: CASSAEAGAHTGELFF. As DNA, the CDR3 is TGTGCCAGCAGTGCCGAAGCGGGGGCCCACACCGGGGAGCTGTTTTTT.